This T cell receptor (beta chain) was recorded in a study of T cell responses to AZD1222 COVID-19 vaccine. The study, taken as a whole, reports: Only a handful of individuals given AZD1222 were seropositive at baseline. The donors showed a predominance of white British ancestry and of females, with possible underestimation of clonal diversity.

The CDR3 is 14 residues long. The method was immunoSEQ multiplex PCR; TCRdb's version includes in-frame clones alone and lacks a portion of them. Here the sample spans nearly 90,000 clones, over 75% being singletons. Concerning this clone: Its antigen is undetermined.

The TCR comes from an adult who received the AZD1222 COVID-19 vaccine. The chain is built from TRBV12-2 and TRBJ1-2; the table's TRBD1 call for D was not verified on the DNA. TRBV12-2 is recorded as a pseudogene. The source was peripheral blood, collected 28 days after the second AZD1222 dose. DNA of the CDR3: TGTGCAAGTCGCTTTGACAGGGGCCTAGTTGGCTACACCTTC. It encodes CASRFDRGLVGYTF.